Listed here is a single T cell receptor (beta chain). Its specific antigen is unknown. Base qualities are not at hand, and no much larger clone is one base apart. The sample comes from a study of cytomegalovirus exposure and HLA in healthy donors (dated by TCRdb to the late 2010s). The study in broad terms: An earlier analysis of some 600 of the donors reported around 280 Gb of sequence data and 90 million to 120 million unique TCR beta sequences obtained from about 179 million T cells. The study used immunosequencing to profile the T cell repertoires of approximately 640 subjects and linked those repertoires to cytomegalovirus serostatus. All discovery cohort repertoires had been generated using a single sequencing platform. The study was designed to test whether signatures of past pathogen exposure could be identified by cataloging public T cell receptors. Typing coverage varied by locus: about 620-640 donors for A, B, C, DRB1 and DQB1; approximately 520 for DQA1; more than 600 for DPA1; approximately 450 for DPB1. The later analysis used no new phenotypic data to find candidate immune exposures, relying instead on TCR beta sequences and their occurrence across donors. Across approximately 420 genotyped donors of the cohort, an average of about 240,000 unique TCR beta nucleotide sequences per donor were sequenced, and 15% to 20% of those sequences were non-productive. Along with the roughly 700-subject first cohort, a separate validation cohort of over 90 different subjects was used. Both class I and class II loci were covered by HLA typing, at four-digit resolution. To decide whether each TCR beta V gene segment behaved as functional or pseudogenic, an earlier analysis of some 600 of the donors relied on high-throughput TCR beta sequencing. High-throughput TCR immunosequencing, statistical association of individual TCRs with disease status, and machine learning were combined to predict cytomegalovirus infection status. A later analysis re-examined previously published TCR beta repertoires from just over 650 donors and added high-resolution HLA genotyping to investigate patterns of TCR occurrence. An early release that covered more than 550 HLA-typed donors contained about 300 gigabases of sequencing data and around 85 million unique TCR sequences. The genetic ancestry cluster associated with self-reported Caucasian donors included about 81% of the approximately 400 genotyped donors. Genome-wide SNP genotypes for about 55% of the roughly 670 donors were used in a later genetic analysis, which treated that subset as a discovery cohort. Roughly 5 DR-DQ haplotypes were treated as single units for association and clustering because of strong linkage in the cohort. Donor age, sex, ethnicity and CMV serostatus were compiled alongside the repertoire data. What the study reported, not specific to this receptor: V-gene and J-gene trimming of TCR beta chains was associated with a missense DCLRE1C variant in a later genetic analysis, and the association was replicated in an independent cohort. In a later analysis, HLA-associated TCR beta chains showed more clonal expansion and lower generation probabilities than non-associated chains that were equally common. A few of the identified cytomegalovirus-associated TCR beta chains were confirmed in vitro to be specific for cytomegalovirus antigens. In a later genetic analysis, fewer N-insertions in productive TCRs were reported among donors in an Asian-associated ancestry cluster than the 666-donor mean. Because some donors lacked HLA typing at each locus, the association tests relied only on the typed subset. According to a later analysis, most CMV-associated TCR beta chains appeared to be HLA-restricted, and the HLA associations seemed to be driven largely by CMV exposure. Across donors, most TCR sequences were observed very rarely, whereas some public TCRs were present in many individuals. Because counts were too low, around 17 rarely observed V segments, including chromosome 9 orphons, were left out of the earlier analysis of approximately 580 of the donors. Sequencing depth was assumed to be roughly uniform across donors in the presence/absence analyses, though that assumption may not hold. A total of 150 to 200 TCR beta chains were listed by the study as associated with cytomegalovirus. Immune exposure information for the cohort was limited to CMV serostatus. The classifier was reported to diagnose cytomegalovirus status with high specificity and sensitivity in both the original and validation cohorts. In a later analysis, TCR association rates were found to vary across HLA loci, with the most associated TCRs seen for DRB1 alleles and the fewest for HLA-C alleles. When HLA alleles, especially DR and DQ, strongly co-occurred, TCR associations were difficult to assign to individual alleles. In this cohort, only TCR beta chains were sequenced, and detectable features were limited by the absence of alpha or paired-chain data. In an earlier analysis of around 600 of the donors, most TCR beta V segments were observed in productive rearrangements about 87% or about 30% of the time, broadly matching IMGT annotations. A further reported finding was that TCR beta sequences accurately predicted the HLA-A and HLA-B alleles for most subjects in the first cohort. Because the 87-base-pair reads could not distinguish some IMGT-functional V segments, including TRBV6-2 and TRBV6-3, those segments were excluded. According to a later analysis, parvovirus B19, influenza, CMV and Epstein-Barr virus appeared linked to several top co-occurrence clusters. The authors suggested that the approach could potentially be extended to other disease states and immunological phenotypes. Correlated functional status among segregating V segments might reflect linkage disequilibrium, but an unknown experimental factor could not be ruled out. At a false discovery rate of 0.05, a later analysis linked approximately 18,000 TCR beta sequences to specific HLA alleles. The sequencing pipeline was judged likely to have produced a cluster of highly shared sequence variants as a technical artifact.

The library was made by the immunoSEQ multiplex PCR assay. The multiplex PCR relied on a mix of 60 forward primers for TCR Vbeta segments and 13 reverse primers for TCR Jbeta segments. The CDR3 region of rearranged TCR beta genes was amplified from genomic DNA by a multiplex PCR assay. Amplified TCR beta libraries were sequenced as 87-base-pair reads on the Illumina HiSeq System. The authors processed their data as follows. Across the 600 to 700 repertoires, a later analysis counted tens of millions of unique TCR beta chains, roughly 11 million of which were shared by at least two donors. Raw reads were error-corrected and collapsed into unique sequences with a nearest-neighbor algorithm that merged closely related sequences to remove PCR and sequencing errors. Alignment of CDR3 sequences to IMGT reference sequences was used to assign V, D and J gene segments. For a sequence to be retained, at least a six-nucleotide match to both a V gene segment and a J gene segment was required. A rearrangement counted as productive if the CDR3 had no stop codons and remained in frame with V and J, and every other rearrangement counted as non-productive. Following IMGT convention, CDR3 was defined as the stretch from the second conserved V-encoded cysteine to the conserved J-encoded phenylalanine. In an earlier analysis of 500 to 650 of the donors, sequences lacking an unambiguous match to a single V gene segment were excluded. In an earlier analysis of almost 600 of the donors, a V segment was called functional when productive rearrangements were above 56.7%, and segregating when the standard deviation between donors exceeded 5%. A statistical classification framework was built for diagnosing cytomegalovirus status from the catalog of TCR beta chain sequences. V and J gene assignment, in a later analysis, came from comparing TCR nucleotide sequences with IMGT/GENE-DB human TR gene sequences. In a later analysis, CDR3 sequences and most-parsimonious VDJ recombination scenarios were assigned using the TCRdist pipeline. In a later analysis, each TCR beta chain was defined by its CDR3 amino acid sequence together with its V-gene family, and reads lacking a unique V-gene family were excluded. In a later analysis, around 650 highly shared, low-generation-probability nucleotide sequences were removed to address suspected cross-contamination and a sequencing artifact. In a later analysis, a clonal expansion index for each public chain was calculated from normalized within-repertoire ranks of inferred template counts. In a later analysis, generation probabilities were computed with a VDJ recombination model fitted to out-of-frame rearrangements, and the resulting probabilities were checked against IGoR. Hypergeometric tests were used in a later analysis to score TCR-TCR, TCR-HLA and TCR-CMV co-occurrence, with a repertoire-size bias correction applied to the TCR pairs. To estimate false discovery rates, a later analysis permuted the HLA or CMV assignments 20 times. In a later analysis, co-occurring TCRs were grouped using DBSCAN, and TCRdist sequence similarity was added for clustering within HLA-allele-positive subsets. Repertoires with fewer than 30,000 or more than 120,000 public chains, plus five repertoires with anomalous nucleotide sharing, were excluded from co-occurrence clustering. In TCRdb, the immuneACCESS table is reduced to in-frame sequences with V and J assigned. These tables do not hold every clone; where another copy was compared, an unresolved V gene accounts for under half, and the others remain unexplained. V and J calls and clone size are as listed in that table; D and trimming were resolved from the DNA. Recorded for this sample are about 170,000 clones; more than 70% of them occurred a single time. Less than 1.6% of the sample is held by the ten biggest clonotypes.

The cohort consisted of approximately 670 healthy bone marrow donors. Cohort members were all nominally healthy when sampled, although unrecorded immune exposures were likely present. The donor tested CMV seronegative, placing the donor among the 350 to 400 seronegative members of the cohort. A peripheral blood sample was provided by each donor, and peripheral blood mononuclear cells were used for TCR beta sequencing. The Qiagen DNeasy Blood Extraction Kit was used to extract genomic DNA from the blood cell samples. V is shortened by 1 base, J by 5 bases, and the region joining them spans 8 bases. The CDR3 holds 13 amino acids from the cysteine to the phenylalanine. The only DNA kept is the CDR3, 39 bases in frame from the first base. CDR1 is given as PRHDT and CDR2 as FYEKMQ, both from the germline V gene (reference sequence).

The sequence is built from TRBV13 and TRBJ1-2, with the D gene too uncertain to name. The sample comprised PBMCs. This TCR came from a girl aged 10 to 17 in good health and CMV-seronegative. CDR3 sequence: CASSLEAGYGYTF. The DNA is as follows: TGTGCCAGCAGCTTAGAGGCGGGGTATGGCTACACCTTC. With all but the CDR3 taken from the reference TRBV13 and TRBJ1-2 genes, the full variable domain is: AAGVIQSPRHLIKEKRETATLKCYPIPRHDTVYWYQQGPGQDPQFLISFYEKMQSDKGSIPDRFSAQQFSDYHSELNMSSLELGDSALYFCASSLEAGYGYTFGSGTRLTVV.